This T cell receptor beta chain stems from a study of identifying expanded T cells in peripheral blood. Measured with immunoSEQ multiplex PCR; TCRdb has only the in-frame clones, and not every one. The sample has 65,000 to 95,000 clones, roughly 90% seen once. V lost 1 base, J lost 7 bases, and 11 bases lay in between. The CDR3 has 14 residues. Germline CDR1 and CDR2: MNHEY and SMNVEV (reference sequence). The sequence was collected from a person aged 18-70 years in good health. Sequencing was performed on blood. The rearrangement links TRBV27 to TRBJ1-5; D not resolved. CDR3 region: CASSLFSRGQPQHF. The CDR3 DNA sequence: TGTGCCAGCAGTTTATTCTCCAGAGGCCAGCCCCAGCATTTT.